This T cell receptor beta chain was identified during a study of cytomegalovirus exposure and HLA in healthy donors. Whole-study findings and limits: In vitro, three CMV-associated chains proved specific for CMV antigens. A list of around 160 TCR beta chains associated with cytomegalovirus was given.

Comments on this clone: What it recognizes is unknown.

V shed 0 bases and J shed 5 bases, with 8 bases lying between them. The germline V gene has CDR1 MGHRA and CDR2 YSYEKL. The CDR3 covers 14 residues. The method was immunoSEQ multiplex PCR; TCRdb's version includes in-frame clones alone and lacks a portion of them. The sample shows over 200,000 clones, 90% of them seen only once. The source of this sequence is a woman aged 25 to 39 in good health and CMV-seronegative. Input material: PBMCs. The V call is TRBV4-1, the J call TRBJ2-1; possibly TRBD2 for D (5 bases). DNA for the CDR3: TGCGCCAGCAGCCAAGAGGAGGTGGACAATGAGCAGTTCTTC. This codes for CASSQEEVDNEQFF.